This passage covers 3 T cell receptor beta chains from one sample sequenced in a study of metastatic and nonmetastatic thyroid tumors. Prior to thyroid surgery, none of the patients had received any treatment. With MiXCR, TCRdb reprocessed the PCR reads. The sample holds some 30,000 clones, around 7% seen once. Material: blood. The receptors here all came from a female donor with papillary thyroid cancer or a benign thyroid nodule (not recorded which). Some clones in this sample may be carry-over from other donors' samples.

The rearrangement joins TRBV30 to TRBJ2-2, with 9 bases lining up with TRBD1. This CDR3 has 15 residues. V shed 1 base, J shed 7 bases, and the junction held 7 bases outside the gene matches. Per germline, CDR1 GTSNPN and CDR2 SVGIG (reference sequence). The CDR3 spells CAWSGPGTGFGELFF. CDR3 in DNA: TGTGCCTGGAGTGGGCCCGGGACAGGGTTCGGGGAGCTGTTTTTT.

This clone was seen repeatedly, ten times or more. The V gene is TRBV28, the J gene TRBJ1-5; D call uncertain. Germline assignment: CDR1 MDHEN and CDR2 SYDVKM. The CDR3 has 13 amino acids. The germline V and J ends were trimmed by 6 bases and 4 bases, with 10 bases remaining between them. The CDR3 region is CASRSQINQPQHF. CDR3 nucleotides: TGTGCCAGCAGATCCCAGATTAATCAGCCCCAGCATTTT.

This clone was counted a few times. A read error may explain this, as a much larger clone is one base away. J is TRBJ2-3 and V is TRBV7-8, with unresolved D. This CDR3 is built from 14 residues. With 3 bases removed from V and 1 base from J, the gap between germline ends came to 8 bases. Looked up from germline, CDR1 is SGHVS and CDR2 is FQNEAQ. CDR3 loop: CASSLGMGTDTQYF. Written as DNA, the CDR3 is TGTGCCAGCAGCTTGGGCATGGGCACAGATACGCAGTATTTT. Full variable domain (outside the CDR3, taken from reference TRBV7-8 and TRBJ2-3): GAGVSQSPRYKVAKRGQDVALRCDPISGHVSLFWYQQALGQGPEFLTYFQNEAQLDKSGLPSDRFFAERPEGSVSTLKIQRTQQEDSAVYLCASSLGMGTDTQYFGPGTRLTVL.